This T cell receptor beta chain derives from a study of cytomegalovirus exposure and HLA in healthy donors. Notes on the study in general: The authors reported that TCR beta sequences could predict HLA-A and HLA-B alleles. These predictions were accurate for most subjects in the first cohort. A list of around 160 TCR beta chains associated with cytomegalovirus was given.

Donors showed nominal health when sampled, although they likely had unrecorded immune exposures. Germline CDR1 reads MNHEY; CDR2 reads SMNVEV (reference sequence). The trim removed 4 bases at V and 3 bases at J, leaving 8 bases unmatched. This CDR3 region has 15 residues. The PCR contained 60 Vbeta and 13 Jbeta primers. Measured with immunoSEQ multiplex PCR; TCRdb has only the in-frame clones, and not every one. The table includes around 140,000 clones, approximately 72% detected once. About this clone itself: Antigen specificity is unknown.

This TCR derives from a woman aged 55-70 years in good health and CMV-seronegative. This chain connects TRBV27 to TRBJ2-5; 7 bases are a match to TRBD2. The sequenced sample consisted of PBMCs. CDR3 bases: TGTGCCAGCAGTTCATCGGGACTACAGAAAGAGACCCAGTACTTC. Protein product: CASSSSGLQKETQYF.